A single sample gave rise to the 13 T cell receptor beta chains below, sequenced in a study of blood T cell repertoires in COVID-19. Clones were read by immunoSEQ multiplex PCR, and TCRdb kept only the in-frame ones, dropping some. Of about 300,000 clones listed, approximately 85% are singletons. The sequencing sample was made of PBMCs or T cells enriched from blood (not recorded which). Every receptor here comes from a young man who had recovered from COVID-19.

The chain has TRBV19 and TRBJ1-1; TRBD1 matches 7 bases. J lost 5 bases, V lost 5 bases, and 8 bases had no gene match. The germline V gene has CDR1 LNHDA and CDR2 SQIVND (reference sequence). The CDR3 runs to 14 residues. In nucleotides, the CDR3 is TGTGCCAGTAGTTTCCGACCCAGGGGGACTGAAGCTTTCTTT. Translated, it gives CASSFRPRGTEAFF.

The chain recombines TRBV18 with TRBJ1-4; 7 bases fit TRBD1. Germline CDR1 reads KGHSH; CDR2 reads LQKENI. V gave up 5 bases and J gave up 0 bases; unmatched junction bases: 6. This CDR3 is 16 amino acids long. The CDR3 spells CASSTGQIATNEKLFF. CDR3 sequence (DNA): TGTGCCAGCTCAACGGGACAGATCGCAACTAATGAAAAACTGTTTTTT.

As to this clone: Given a much more abundant clone one base away, this may be a read error. This chain joins TRBV3-1 (or the pseudogene TRBV3-2) and TRBJ2-3, with 11 bases that match TRBD2. CDR1 is LGHDT, CDR2 YNNKEL, per germline (reference sequence). This CDR3 is built from 15 residues. After removal of 6 bases from V and 1 base from J, the junction contained 3 bases not matched to a gene. Here the CDR3 reads CASRETSGGTDTQYF. In DNA form, the CDR3 reads TGTGCCAGCAGAGAGACTAGCGGGGGCACAGATACGCAGTATTTT.

V is TRBV5-1 and J is TRBJ1-6, with TRBD1 identical over 8 bases. Germline CDR1 SGHRS, CDR2 YFSETQ. There are 16 residues in the CDR3. Trimming removed 2 bases from V and 7 bases from J; junction bases left unmatched: 8. CDR3 protein: CASSLTPGTGNSPLHF. The CDR3, as DNA: TGCGCCAGCAGCTTAACCCCCGGGACAGGCAATTCACCCCTCCACTTT. Together with reference TRBV5-1 and TRBJ1-6, the CDR3 gives the full variable domain: KAGVTQTPRYLIKTRGQQVTLSCSPISGHRSVSWYQQTPGQGLQFLFEYFSETQRNKGNFPGRFSGRQFSNSRSEMNVSTLELGDSALYLCASSLTPGTGNSPLHFGNGTRLTVT.

This clone was detected once. The V call is TRBV25-1, the J call TRBJ2-7, with 7 nucleotides matching TRBD2. V lost 1 base and J lost 4; bases outside the gene matches: 1. The CDR3 is 13 residues long. Looked up from germline, CDR1 is MGHDK and CDR2 is SYGVNS. CDR3 amino acids: CASSEWEGYEQYF. The CDR3, as DNA: TGTGCCAGCAGTGAATGGGAGGGGTACGAGCAGTACTTC.

The V gene is TRBV7-2, the J gene TRBJ1-2; TRBD1 matches 9 bases. V was clipped by 1 base and J by 7 bases; unmatched bases: 7. Germline-derived CDR1 and CDR2 are SGHTA and FQGNSA. The CDR3 is 15 residues long. The chain's CDR3 is CASSLGGQGGLGYTF. CDR3 bases: TGTGCCAGCAGCTTAGGGGGACAGGGAGGTCTTGGCTACACCTTC.

The CDR3 sequence: CASSARFDNEQFF. The CDR3 DNA reads TGTGCCAGCAGCGCCCGGTTTGACAATGAGCAGTTCTTC. The J gene is TRBJ2-1, the V gene TRBV9; D is unclear. Per germline, CDR1 SGDLS and CDR2 YYNGEE. Trimming stripped 3 bases from V and 5 bases from J, with 9 bases between. The CDR3 is made up of 13 amino acids.

The J gene is TRBJ2-5, the V gene TRBV12-3 or TRBV12-4; D gene uncertain. This CDR3 spans 13 amino acids. V was cut by 3 bases and J by 7 bases, with 12 bases left in between. CDR3 coding DNA: TGTGCCAGCAGTTTTCCCCTAACCGGGACCCAGTACTTC. It specifies CASSFPLTGTQYF.

The chain carries TRBV19 and TRBJ1-2; 7 bases are a match to TRBD1. This CDR3 is built from 14 residues. J gave up 1 base and V 9 bases, and 8 bases lay outside the gene matches. Germline V CDR1 and CDR2: LNHDA, SQIVND (reference sequence). The CDR3 DNA follows: TGTGCCAGCTCCCGGGGACAGCTTAACTATGGCTACACCTTC. Residues: CASSRGQLNYGYTF.

This sequence joins TRBV5-1 and TRBJ2-3; 8 bases agree with TRBD2. Germline loops: CDR1 SGHRS, CDR2 YFSETQ. CDR3 size: 17 residues. V was clipped by 0 bases and J by 4 bases; unmatched bases: 10. CDR3 sequence: CASSLAPGGPLSDTQYF. Here the CDR3 DNA reads TGCGCCAGCAGCTTGGCCCCGGGGGGGCCTCTCTCAGATACGCAGTATTTT.

The gene calls are TRBV2 and TRBJ1-1; a possible D gene is TRBD1 (5 bases). Trimming pared 4 bases from V and 5 bases from J, leaving 14 bases between. Germline lookup yields CDR1 SNHLY and CDR2 FYNNEI. This CDR3 has 14 amino acids. CDR3 in DNA: TGTGCCAGCAGTGGGCAGGGAAGGTGGACTGAAGCTTTCTTT. Protein: CASSGQGRWTEAFF.

This clone was detected only a few times. The V call is TRBV3-1 (or the pseudogene TRBV3-2), the J call TRBJ1-2, with no clear D. CDR3 length: 13 amino acids. Germline loops: CDR1 LGHDT, CDR2 YNNKEL (reference sequence). With 3 bases removed from V and 8 bases from J, the gap between germline ends came to 13 bases. The CDR3: CASSQWRARGYTF. CDR3 in DNA: TGTGCCAGCAGCCAGTGGAGGGCGAGGGGCTACACCTTC.

The rearrangement joins TRBV12-5 to TRBJ1-5, with D possibly matching TRBD1 (6 bases). V lost 0 bases and J 7 bases, leaving 13 bases between the germline ends. The CDR3 is 15 amino acids. From germline, CDR1 is LGHNT and CDR2 FRNRAP. CDR3 DNA sequence: TGTGCTAGTGGTTTGGTAGGGGGGGATCGGCAGCCCCAGCATTTT. This gives the protein CASGLVGGDRQPQHF.